This T cell receptor beta chain was retrieved from a study of cytomegalovirus exposure and HLA in healthy donors. Overall study results and limits: One variant, a missense change in DCLRE1C, was linked in a later analysis to TCR beta V- and J-gene trimming. Being productive about 87% or about 30% of the time was typical of most TCR beta V segments in an earlier analysis. The later analysis indicated that the majority of CMV-associated TCR beta chains appeared HLA-restricted.

The V gene end was trimmed by 6 bases and the J gene end by 11 bases; junction bases not matched to a gene: 7. CDR1 is SGHVS and CDR2 is FQNEAQ in the germline V gene. The CDR3 totals 12 residues. This clone was counted a few times. Its cognate antigen is unknown. PCR amplification relied on 60 Vbeta primers (plus 13 Jbeta primers). Libraries were prepared by immunoSEQ multiplex PCR; TCRdb keeps only in-frame clonotypes and omits some of them. Among around 110,000 clones listed, roughly 73% were seen once. The TCR sequence derives from a woman in her twenties or thirties in good health and CMV-seronegative. The chain combines TRBV7-8 with TRBJ1-1; 9 nucleotides align to TRBD1. Sequencing was carried out using PBMCs. DNA for the CDR3: TGTGCCAGCAGGATGGACAGGGGTTCGGCTTTCTTT. It is translated as CASRMDRGSAFF.